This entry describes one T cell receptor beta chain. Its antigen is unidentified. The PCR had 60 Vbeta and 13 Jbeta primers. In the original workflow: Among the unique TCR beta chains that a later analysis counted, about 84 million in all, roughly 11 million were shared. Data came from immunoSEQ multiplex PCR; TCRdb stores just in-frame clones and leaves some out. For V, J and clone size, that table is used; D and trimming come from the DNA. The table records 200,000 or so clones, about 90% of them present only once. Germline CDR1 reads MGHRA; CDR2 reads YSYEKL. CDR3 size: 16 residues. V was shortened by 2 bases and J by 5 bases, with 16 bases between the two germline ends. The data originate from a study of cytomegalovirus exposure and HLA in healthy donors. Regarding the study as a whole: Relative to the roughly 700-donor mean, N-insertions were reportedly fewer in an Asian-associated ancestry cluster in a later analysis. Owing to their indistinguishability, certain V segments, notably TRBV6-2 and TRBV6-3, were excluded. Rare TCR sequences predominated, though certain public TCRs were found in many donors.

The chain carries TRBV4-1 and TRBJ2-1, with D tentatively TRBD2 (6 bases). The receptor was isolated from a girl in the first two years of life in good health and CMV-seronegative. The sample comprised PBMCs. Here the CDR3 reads CASSQPGGLSDNEQFF. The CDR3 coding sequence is TGCGCCAGCAGCCAACCCGGGGGTCTATCGGACAATGAGCAGTTCTTC.